The 3 T cell receptor beta chains presented below share a single source sample, sequenced in a study of identical twins. TCRdb recomputed calls from the 5' RACE reads with MiXCR, one row per CDR3 protein. The sample includes more than 600,000 distinct CDR3 sequences, roughly 20% of them seen just once. These data are also associated with another study on T cells expressing NK-cell markers.

Sequencing was carried out using PBMCs. Source of these receptors: a young woman in good health.

The V and J genes are TRBV7-9 and TRBJ2-7, with D hard to call. V lost 1 base, J lost 0 bases, and 16 bases lay in between. CDR3 length: 17 residues. CDR1 and CDR2 from the germline V gene are SEHNR and FQNEAQ (reference sequence). CDR3: CASSLGKVYRYSYEQYF. As DNA, the CDR3 is TGTGCCAGCAGCTTAGGCAAAGTGTACCGTTACTCCTACGAGCAGTACTTC. The whole variable domain, remainder taken from reference TRBV7-9 and TRBJ2-7, is DTGVSQNPRHKITKRGQNVTFRCDPISEHNRLYWYRQTLGQGPEFLTYFQNEAQLEKSRLLSDRFSAERPKGSFSTLEIQRTEQGDSAMYLCASSLGKVYRYSYEQYFGPGTRLTVT.

The chain combines TRBV20-1 with TRBJ2-3; D is ambiguous. Germline V lookup: CDR1 DFQATT, CDR2 SNEGSKA (reference sequence). The V gene lost 4 bases and the J gene lost 1 base, with 21 bases spanning the gap. This CDR3 has 17 residues. Written as DNA, the CDR3 is TGCAGTGCTACCGACCTAATGCGCGCGGACGGCACAGATACGCAGTATTTT. It yields the protein CSATDLMRADGTDTQYF.

The rearrangement joins TRBV12-3 or TRBV12-4 to TRBJ2-1; TRBD2 might be the D (7 bases). Deletions cut 3 bases from V and 4 bases from J, with 16 bases between. This CDR3 is 16 amino acids long. The CDR3 region is CASSFQRGAAYNEQFF. The CDR3 DNA sequence: TGTGCCAGCAGTTTTCAACGGGGGGCCGCATACAATGAGCAGTTCTTC.